This T cell receptor beta chain derives from a study of tumor-infiltrating lymphocytes in oesophageal squamous cell carcinoma. The CDR3 sequence is 15 residues long. CDR1 is SGHVS, CDR2 FQNEAQ, per germline. The V gene end was trimmed by 1 base and the J gene end by 7 bases; junction bases not matched to a gene: 6. TCRdb analysed the PCR reads with MiXCR anew, one entry per CDR3 protein. Of about 14,000 distinct CDR3 sequences listed, roughly half are singletons. The sample holds a few counts of this clonotype. The receptor was isolated from a male donor with esophageal squamous cell carcinoma. The chain employs TRBV7-8 and TRBJ2-1; 8 bases fit TRBD1. The sequencing sample was made of blood. CDR3 sequence: CASSLVQGAGNEQFF. Written as DNA, the CDR3 is TGTGCCAGCAGCTTAGTTCAGGGGGCGGGAAATGAGCAGTTCTTC.